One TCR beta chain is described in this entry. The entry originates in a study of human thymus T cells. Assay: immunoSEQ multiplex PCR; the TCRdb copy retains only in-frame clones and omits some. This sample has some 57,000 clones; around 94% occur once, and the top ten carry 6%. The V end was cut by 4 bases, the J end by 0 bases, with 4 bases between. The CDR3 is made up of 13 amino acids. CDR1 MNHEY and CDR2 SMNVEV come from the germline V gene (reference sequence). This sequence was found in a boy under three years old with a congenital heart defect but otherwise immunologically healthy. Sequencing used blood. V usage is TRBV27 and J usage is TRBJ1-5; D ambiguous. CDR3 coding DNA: TGTGCCAGCAGTTGGGATAGCAATCAGCCCCAGCATTTT. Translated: CASSWDSNQPQHF.